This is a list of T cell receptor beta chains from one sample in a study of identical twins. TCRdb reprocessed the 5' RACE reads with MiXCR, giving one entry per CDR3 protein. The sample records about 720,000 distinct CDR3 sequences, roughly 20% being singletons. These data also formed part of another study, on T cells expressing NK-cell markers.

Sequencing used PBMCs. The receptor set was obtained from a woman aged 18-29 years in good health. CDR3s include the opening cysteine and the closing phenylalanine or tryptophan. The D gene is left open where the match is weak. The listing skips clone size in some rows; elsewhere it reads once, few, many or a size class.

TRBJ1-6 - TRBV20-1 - TGCAGTGCTAGAGGCGGGGCCTTCGGTTCACCCCTCCACTTT CSARGGAFGSPLHF
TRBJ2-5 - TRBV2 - TGTGCCAGCACCGTCCGTGGGACCCACCAAGAGACCCAGTACTTC CASTVRGTHQETQYF
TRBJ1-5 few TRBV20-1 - TGCAGTGCCCCCTGGGGTGGCAGCAATCAGCCCCAGCATTTT CSAPWGGSNQPQHF
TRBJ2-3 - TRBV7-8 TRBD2 TGTGCCAGCAGCCGAGGCGGTAGCGGGGAGACAGATACGCAGTATTTT CASSRGGSGETDTQYF
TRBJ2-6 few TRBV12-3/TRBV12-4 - TGTGCCAGCACCCCTGAGGGCGCTGGGGCCAACGTCCTGACTTTC CASTPEGAGANVLTF
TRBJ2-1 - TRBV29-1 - TGCAGCGTTGAAGATAGGAGCGACTATGAGCAGTTCTTC CSVEDRSDYEQFF
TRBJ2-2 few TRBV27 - TGTGCCAGCAGTTTCGGGCGGGCCGGGGAGCTGTTTTTT CASSFGRAGELFF
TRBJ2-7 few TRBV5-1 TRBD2 TGCGCCAGCAGGTCCGGGGCGGCGGGAGTGTACGAGCAGTACTTC CASRSGAAGVYEQYF
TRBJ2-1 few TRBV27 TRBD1 TGTGCCAGCAGTTCCCCCAATTACAGGGGGCAGGATGAGCAGTTCTTC CASSSPNYRGQDEQFF
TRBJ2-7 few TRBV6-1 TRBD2 TGTGCCAGCACCTCTAGCGGGGGGACCTCCTACGAGCAGTACTTC CASTSSGGTSYEQYF
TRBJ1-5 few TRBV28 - TGTGCCAGCCGGCGGAATAGCAATCAGCCCCAGCATTTT CASRRNSNQPQHF
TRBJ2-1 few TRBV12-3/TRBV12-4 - TGTGCCAGCAGCCTAGACAGTCGACCCTACAATGAGCAGTTCTTC CASSLDSRPYNEQFF
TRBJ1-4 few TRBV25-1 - TGTGCCAGCAGTGGGATGGGGACTAATGAAAAACTGTTTTTT CASSGMGTNEKLFF
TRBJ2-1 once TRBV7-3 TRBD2 TGTGCCAGCAGCTCCGGCGGGGGGAGCGGGGGCTACAATGAGCAGTTCTTC CASSSGGGSGGYNEQFF
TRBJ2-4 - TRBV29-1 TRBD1 TGCAGCGCCTATGGGACAGCACTAGCCAAAAACATTCAGTACTTC CSAYGTALAKNIQYF
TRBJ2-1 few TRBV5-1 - TGCGCCAGCAGCCAAGACCCGGGGGACGCGGGTGAGCAGTTCTTC CASSQDPGDAGEQFF
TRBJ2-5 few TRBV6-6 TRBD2 TGTGCCTCCGAAGGCTACGGGGGGGCCCAGTACTTC CASEGYGGAQYF
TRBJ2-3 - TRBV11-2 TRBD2 TGTGCCAGCAGTTCCGTCAGCGGGGGTGGTCAGGCAGATACGCAGTATTTT CASSSVSGGGQADTQYF
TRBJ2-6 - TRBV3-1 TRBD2 TGTGCCAGCAGCCAAGTTTTCGGGGGGGCCATGCTTGCCCCCGGGGCCAACGTCCTGACTTTC CASSQVFGGAMLAPGANVLTF
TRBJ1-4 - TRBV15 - TGTGCCACCAGCAGGGAGGGGCAGGGCAATGAAAAACTGTTTTTT CATSREGQGNEKLFF
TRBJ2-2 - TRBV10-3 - TGTGCCATCTCGAGGGACGGGGAGCTGTTTTTT CAISRDGELFF
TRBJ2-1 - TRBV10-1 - TGCGCCAGCAGTGAGTCGAGGTATTCTGAGCAGTTCTTC CASSESRYSEQFF
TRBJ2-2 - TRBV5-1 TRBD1 TGCGCCAGCAAAGAGGGGGCAGTCAACACCGGGGAGCTGTTTTTT CASKEGAVNTGELFF
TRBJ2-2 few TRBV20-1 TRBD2 TGCAGTGCTAGAGCCTCTAGCGGTTCCAACACCGGGGAGCTGTTTTTT CSARASSGSNTGELFF
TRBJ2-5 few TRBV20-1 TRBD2 TGCAGTGGACTAGCGTACCAAGAGACCCAGTACTTC CSGLAYQETQYF
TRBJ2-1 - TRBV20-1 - TGCAGTGCTAGAGGGGTACTTTTAGGGATGAACAATGAGCAGTTCTTC CSARGVLLGMNNEQFF